This T cell receptor (beta chain) was retrieved from a study of identifying expanded T cells in peripheral blood. Turning to this clone: Its matching antigen is unknown.

The germline gives CDR1 MNHEY, CDR2 SMNVEV (reference sequence). Trimming removed 5 bases from V and 3 bases from J, with 8 bases in between. This CDR3 spans 12 amino acids. Whole-study findings and limits: Over around two and four weeks, about 16 and 19 clones changed, versus more than 1 between replicates. Variance in clone template counts between two-week samples significantly increased with total template count across all healthy donors.

During the collection period, no donor immune events like infections were recorded. Assay used: immunoSEQ multiplex PCR; TCRdb lists only in-frame clones, some missing. The sample lists roughly 96,000 clones; approximately 85% were seen once. The V call is TRBV27, the J call TRBJ2-7; D may match TRBD1 or TRBD2 (5 bases each). The sample consisted of blood. The clonotype was recovered from a person aged 18 to 70 in good health. This CDR3 reads CASSRDHYEQYF. The DNA for the CDR3 is TGTGCCAGCAGTCGGGACCACTACGAGCAGTACTTC.